This T cell receptor (beta chain) was found in a study of CD8 T cells in Susac syndrome (dated by TCRdb to the late 2010s). A note on the overall study: The study used repertoire sequencing to test whether antigen drove CD8+ T cell activation and differentiation in Susac syndrome.

CDR3 length: 11 amino acids, cysteine to phenylalanine. Only the CDR3 portion is preserved as DNA: 33 bases, with reading frame beginning at the first base. In the germline V gene, CDR1 corresponds to SGHRS and CDR2 to YFSETQ. Relative to germline, V is 8 bases shorter and J is 1 base shorter, with 6 bases between their ends. For this clonotype: Its antigen remains undetermined. Per-base quality was not reported, and no clone a single base away is much larger than it.

RNA was extracted using the RNeasy kit, and roughly 0.45 to 1 microgram was reverse transcribed with random hexamers. The immunoSEQ multiplex PCR assay, which covers 54 Vbeta and 13 Jbeta segments, was used to amplify TCR beta CDR3 regions. PCR amplification bias was corrected by using a synthetic template baseline for primer optimization and computational correction. As for the original processing: Reads were assigned to V, D and J genes according to IMGT and analyzed in immunoSEQ Analyzer, with only productive sequences retained. Clonality was calculated as one minus the Shannon entropy normalized by log2 of the number of productive unique sequences. Public and private clones were assessed among the 100 most prevalent clones of each patient and control. Susac-specific clones were defined as absent from healthy and MS cohorts, around 980 published viral clones and other ImmuneACCESS disease sequences. TCRdb passed the public sequencing reads through fastp at Q25 and MiXCR, retaining productive beta sequences. CDR3 protein duplicates are merged, each entry listing the most common genes and DNA. What appears here as the V and J calls and clone size reflects TCRdb's work, not the paper's. The sample data list some 170,000 distinct CDR3 sequences, and roughly 95% of these were observed just once. Around 0.13% of the sample goes to the ten largest clones.

General study outcomes and caveats: The TCR sequencing and HLA analysis was acknowledged to have included a relatively small number of individuals.

High-throughput TCR beta sequencing profiled peripheral blood CD8+ and CD4+ T cells from healthy donors, Susac syndrome patients and multiple sclerosis patients. Healthy donors were age- and sex-matched controls. Bulk CD8+ and CD4+ T cells were purified by magnetic negative isolation, while CD8+ TEMRA cells were enriched using FACS. Blood was collected in EDTA tubes and processed within 24 hours, with PBMCs isolated through density gradient centrifugation. PBMCs intended for TCR sequencing were frozen in liquid nitrogen and were later thawed in a 37 degrees C water bath. The sorted or isolated CD4+, CD8+ and CD8+ TEMRA cells had a purity of 90% or higher.

Sequenced sample: CD4+ T cells from PBMCs. The sequence links TRBV5-1 to TRBJ1-1; a confident D gene designation cannot be given. This TCR came from a human donor in good health. The CDR3 protein sequence reads: CARTPNTEAFF. Here is the DNA: TGCGCCAGAACACCGAACACTGAAGCTTTCTTT.